The 26 T cell receptor beta chains below all came from one sample that was sequenced in a study of T cell responses to AZD1222 COVID-19 vaccine. Only in-frame clones appear in the TCRdb table, and some are missing; sequencing was by immunoSEQ multiplex PCR. The sample yields 65,000 to 100,000 clones, 88% seen once. Sequenced here: peripheral blood, sampled 28 days after the second AZD1222 dose. The receptors here all came from an adult who received the AZD1222 COVID-19 vaccine.

V and J are TRBV4-2 and TRBJ2-3; D call uncertain. Trimming took off 3 bases at V and 0 bases at J, with 13 bases between the two ends. Germline V gene lookup returns CDR1 LGHNA and CDR2 YNFKEQ. The CDR3 extends over 16 amino acids. CDR3 sequence reads: CASSHPSGSSTDTQYF. For the CDR3, the DNA is TGTGCCAGCAGCCACCCGTCAGGCTCTAGCACAGATACGCAGTATTTT.

The J gene is TRBJ2-7, the V gene TRBV15; 8 bases are a match to TRBD1. CDR3 size: 17 residues. J gave up 0 bases and V 2 bases, and 9 bases lay outside the gene matches. Germline loops: CDR1 LNHNV, CDR2 YYDKDF (reference sequence). In DNA, the CDR3 is TGTGCCACCAGCAGAACATTCAGAGGACAGGGCTCCTACGAGCAGTACTTC. This sequence encodes CATSRTFRGQGSYEQYF.

This clone was counted only a few times. The V call is TRBV4-3, the J call TRBJ2-5; TRBD2 is a possible D gene (6 bases). V was clipped by 1 base and J by 1 base, with 13 bases between them. Germline values: CDR1 LGHNA, CDR2 YSLEER. The CDR3 has 16 residues. The CDR3 is CASSQALGLSQETQYF. CDR3 in DNA: TGCGCCAGCAGCCAAGCCCTCGGACTATCCCAAGAGACCCAGTACTTC.

The chain uses TRBV4-1 and TRBJ2-1; D may be TRBD1 or TRBD2 (5 bases each). This CDR3 has 15 amino acids. The germline V gene encodes CDR1 MGHRA and CDR2 YSYEKL. The V end lost 1 base, the J end lost 8 bases, and 15 bases lay between the germline ends. CDR3 DNA: TGCGCCAGCAGCCAAGTGGTGGGGCTCGGGGATGAGCAGTTCTTC. This gives the protein CASSQVVGLGDEQFF.

J is TRBJ2-1 and V is TRBV4-1; D gene uncertain. Trimming left V 6 bases short and J 0 bases short, with 15 bases between. The CDR3 is 16 residues long. Germline V gene data show CDR1 as MGHRA and CDR2 as YSYEKL. In DNA, the CDR3 is TGCGCCAGCAGACCAGTTCTGAAAAGCTCCTACAATGAGCAGTTCTTC. Its translation is CASRPVLKSSYNEQFF.

This clone was picked up one time. The rearrangement joins TRBV7-9 to TRBJ1-3; tentative D call: TRBD1 (6 bases). Between the trimmed V and J ends, which lost 0 bases and 4 bases, there was a span of 16 bases. Per the germline V gene, CDR1 is SEHNR and CDR2 is FQNEAQ (reference sequence). The CDR3 has 17 amino acids. DNA of the CDR3: TGTGCCAGCAGCTTAGCAGGCGGGGGGCTGCGAGGAAACACCATATATTTT. This gives the protein CASSLAGGGLRGNTIYF.

This clone was seen more than once but under ten times. The rearrangement joins TRBV27 to TRBJ2-1; 9 bases agree with TRBD2. The CDR3 runs to 14 residues. Trimming at V came to 3 bases and at J to 4 bases, leaving 1 base not matched to a gene. Per germline, CDR1 MNHEY and CDR2 SMNVEV (reference sequence). The CDR3 loop reads CASSLTSGYNEQFF. The CDR3 region has the DNA TGTGCCAGCAGTTTGACTAGCGGATACAATGAGCAGTTCTTC.

The chain carries TRBV7-6 and TRBJ2-5, with 11 bases fitting TRBD1. Per germline, CDR1 SGHVS and CDR2 FNYEAQ. Unmatched junction bases numbered 8, after V lost 5 bases and J lost 6 bases. This CDR3 comprises 15 residues. The CDR3 sequence is CASSTRTGGEKTQYF. The CDR3 nucleotides are TGTGCCAGCAGCACCCGGACAGGGGGCGAGAAGACCCAGTACTTC.

This chain joins TRBV10-2 and TRBJ1-5, with D possibly being TRBD1 (5 bases). The CDR3 consists of 15 residues. CDR1 is WSHSY and CDR2 is SAAADI in the germline V gene. V was shortened by 3 bases and J by 3 bases, with 12 bases between the two germline ends. The DNA for the CDR3 is TGCGCCAGCAGTGACAGGGAAAGGGACAATCAGCCCCAGCATTTT. This encodes CASSDRERDNQPQHF.

The V and J genes are TRBV29-1 and TRBJ2-1; weak D call: TRBD2 (5 bases). With 5 bases removed from V and 2 bases from J, the gap between germline ends came to 13 bases. Germline assignment: CDR1 SQVTM and CDR2 ANQGSEA. The CDR3 loop spans 14 amino acids. This CDR3 reads CSVLTSAPYNEQFF. CDR3 coding DNA: TGCAGCGTTCTTACTAGTGCGCCCTACAATGAGCAGTTCTTC.

The rearrangement joins TRBV4-2 to TRBJ1-1; D perhaps matches TRBD1 (5 bases). CDR1 and CDR2 (germline): LGHNA, YNFKEQ. There are 16 residues in the CDR3. Trimming removed 0 bases at V and 2 bases at J, with 13 bases between. The CDR3: CASSQERGRRNTEAFF. The CDR3 nucleotides read TGTGCCAGCAGCCAAGAGAGGGGTCGGCGAAACACTGAAGCTTTCTTT.

The gene calls are TRBV5-6 and TRBJ1-6; D is unclear. Looked up from germline, CDR1 is SGHDT and CDR2 is YYEEEE. CDR3 length: 15 amino acids. The V gene lost 2 bases and the J gene lost 7 bases, with 13 bases spanning the gap. This CDR3 reads CASSFGSVTNSPLHF. The CDR3 DNA follows: TGTGCCAGCAGCTTCGGGTCCGTTACAAATTCACCCCTCCACTTT.

The chain combines TRBV6-1 with TRBJ2-1; D unclear. The CDR3 consists of 15 residues. Germline CDR1 is MNHNS and CDR2 is SASEGT. Trimming removed 0 bases at V and 3 bases at J, with 9 bases between. DNA of the CDR3: TGTGCCAGCAGTGAAGCAATAGGGAACTACAATGAGCAGTTCTTC. Its protein is CASSEAIGNYNEQFF.

V is TRBV6-5 and J is TRBJ2-1, with TRBD2 as a possible D gene (5 bases). V was pared by 4 bases and J by 5 bases, with 12 bases between. The CDR3 covers 14 residues. Germline CDR1 and CDR2: MNHEY and SVGAGI. CDR3 sequence: CASSSSSPNNEQFF. CDR3 nucleotides: TGTGCCAGCAGTTCTTCTAGCCCAAACAATGAGCAGTTCTTC.

J is TRBJ1-5 and V is TRBV29-1; 8 bases align to TRBD1. Germline V gives CDR1 SQVTM, CDR2 ANQGSEA. J lost 2 bases, V lost 7 bases, and 1 base had no gene match. This CDR3 has 12 residues. CDR3 sequence (DNA): TGCAGCGCAGGGGGCCGCAATCAGCCCCAGCATTTT. Amino acid sequence: CSAGGRNQPQHF.

A few counts support this clone. The chain has TRBV4-3 and TRBJ2-2; possibly TRBD2 for D (5 bases). The CDR3 runs to 16 residues. Germline V gives CDR1 LGHNA, CDR2 YSLEER. Between the trimmed V and J ends, which lost 1 base and 1 base, there was a span of 10 bases. This CDR3 reads CASSQGTGMNTGELFF. CDR3 DNA: TGCGCCAGCAGCCAAGGGACGGGGATGAACACCGGGGAGCTGTTTTTT.

V is TRBV15 and J is TRBJ2-1; 9 positions agree with TRBD1. This CDR3 contains 17 residues. V was pared by 1 base and J by 5 bases, with 9 bases of the junction left unmatched. Germline V gives CDR1 LNHNV, CDR2 YYDKDF (reference sequence). This CDR3 reads CATSRVEGTGSNNEQFF. The CDR3 DNA is TGTGCCACCAGCAGAGTGGAAGGGACAGGGAGTAACAATGAGCAGTTCTTC.

The DNA of the CDR3 is TGCGCCAGCAGCTTGGCCGCAGGCTACGAGCAGTACTTC. This sequence encodes CASSLAAGYEQYF. The chain uses TRBV5-1 and TRBJ2-7, with D unclear. Trimming cost V 0 bases and J 3 bases, with 7 bases left between them. Germline loops: CDR1 SGHRS, CDR2 YFSETQ. The CDR3 length is 13 residues.

The genes are TRBV7-9 and TRBJ2-5; 11 bases fit TRBD2. CDR3 length equals 14 residues. Trimming removed 6 bases from V and 5 bases from J; junction bases left unmatched: 5. The V gene's germline CDR1 is SEHNR and CDR2 FQNEAQ (reference sequence). Here the CDR3 reads CASRLAGVGETQYF. The CDR3 DNA reads TGTGCCAGCAGACTAGCGGGAGTCGGGGAGACCCAGTACTTC.

The rearrangement links TRBV12-5 to TRBJ1-1; D uncertain. Trimming left V 11 bases short and J 0 bases short, with 16 bases between. CDR3 size: 14 residues. The V gene's germline CDR1 is LGHNT and CDR2 FRNRAP. CDR3 DNA: TGTGCTTGTTCTGCCGCTCCCATGAACACTGAAGCTTTCTTT. Its translation: CACSAAPMNTEAFF. Drawing the rest from reference TRBV12-5 and TRBJ1-1, the complete variable domain is DARVTQTPRHKVTEMGQEVTMRCQPILGHNTVFWYRQTMMQGLELLAYFRNRAPLDDSGMPKDRFSAEMPDATLATLKIQPSEPRDSAVYFCACSAAPMNTEAFFGQGTRLTVV.

The V call is TRBV7-2, the J call TRBJ1-2; TRBD1 aligns across 9 bases. The germline V gene encodes CDR1 SGHTA and CDR2 FQGNSA. The V gene end was trimmed by 3 bases and the J gene end by 4 bases; junction bases not matched to a gene: 6. The CDR3 runs to 15 residues. This CDR3 is CASSFGQGSFYGYTF. For the CDR3, the DNA is TGTGCCAGCAGCTTCGGACAGGGGTCTTTCTATGGCTACACCTTC.

The rearrangement links TRBV14 to TRBJ2-2, with D uncertain. This CDR3 contains 12 residues. V was pared by 7 bases and J by 1 base, with 4 bases between. CDR1 SGHDN and CDR2 FVKESK come from the germline V gene. The CDR3 is CASNQNTGELFF. As DNA, the CDR3 is TGTGCCAGCAACCAGAACACCGGGGAGCTGTTTTTT.

The genes are TRBV5-6 and TRBJ2-3; D possibly corresponds to TRBD2 (5 bases). The germline gives CDR1 SGHDT, CDR2 YYEEEE. The CDR3 loop spans 14 amino acids. V gave up 0 bases and J gave up 4 bases, with 9 bases separating them. This CDR3 is CASSLGTGSDTQYF. CDR3 coding DNA: TGTGCCAGCAGCTTGGGAACGGGATCAGATACGCAGTATTTT.

The J gene is TRBJ2-7, the V gene TRBV18; weak D call: TRBD1 (5 bases). From germline, CDR1 is KGHSH and CDR2 LQKENI. The CDR3 runs to 14 residues. The V end lost 6 bases, the J end lost 2 bases, and 14 bases lay between the germline ends. CDR3 sequence (DNA): TGTGCCAGCTCCTTCTCGACAGAGACCTACGAGCAGTACTTC. Protein product: CASSFSTETYEQYF.

The gene calls are TRBV3-1 (or the pseudogene TRBV3-2) and TRBJ1-2; TRBD1 aligns across 7 bases. Trimming cost V 6 bases and J 1 base; bases outside gene matches: 5. This CDR3 is 14 amino acids long. The germline gives CDR1 LGHDT, CDR2 YNNKEL (reference sequence). CDR3 loop: CASSLDRINYGYTF. The DNA for the CDR3 is TGTGCCAGCAGTCTGGACAGGATTAACTATGGCTACACCTTC.

The chain combines TRBV6-1 with TRBJ1-4; 9 bases are a match to TRBD1. The CDR3 loop spans 17 amino acids. The J segment lost 2 bases and the V segment lost 3 bases, leaving 7 bases of the junction unmatched. The V gene's germline CDR1 is MNHNS and CDR2 SASEGT. DNA of the CDR3: TGTGCCAGCAGTGAGACAGGGGGGATAGCGACTAATGAAAAACTGTTTTTT. Protein product: CASSETGGIATNEKLFF.